This section outlines one T cell receptor beta chain sequence together with its context. The junction departs from germline at one end; a sequencing error may be responsible. The method was immunoSEQ multiplex PCR; TCRdb's version includes in-frame clones alone and lacks a portion of them. In the table there are about 46,000 clones, roughly 93% of which are singletons. This sample is part of a study of T cell changes during pregnancy in multiple sclerosis. The germline V gene has CDR1 SGDLS and CDR2 YYNGEE. The CDR3 totals 15 residues. Sequences were derived from CD8+ T cells from peripheral blood mononuclear cells, sampled after pregnancy. The sequence was obtained from a female donor with multiple sclerosis, enrolled in a pregnancy study. The gene calls are TRBV9 and TRBJ2-1, with TRBD2 matching 10 bases. This CDR3 is CASTVSGGARDEQFF. DNA for the CDR3: TGTGCCAGCACCGTAAGCGGGGGGGCCAGGGATGAGCAGTTCTTC.